These 20 T cell receptor beta chains share one sample of origin, sequenced in a study of shared clonotypes between healthy human individuals. Generated by immunoSEQ multiplex PCR, the TCRdb table keeps only in-frame clones and is missing some. The sample lists some 2.3 million clones; approximately 93% were seen once. The specimen sequenced was naive CD4+ T cells from PBMCs. Subset meaning: CD45RA+ positively selected. The receptors shown here come from a man between 18 and 35 years old in good health. Some clones in this sample may be carry-over from other donors' samples.

The chain couples TRBV5-1 to TRBJ1-1; 7 positions agree with TRBD1. The V gene end was trimmed by 4 bases and the J gene end by 6 bases; junction bases not matched to a gene: 6. There are 13 residues in the CDR3. CDR1 is SGHRS and CDR2 is YFSETQ in the germline V gene. The CDR3 loop is CASSAGTDSEAFF. CDR3 nucleotide sequence: TGCGCCAGCAGCGCCGGGACAGACTCTGAAGCTTTCTTT.

As for this clone: The sample holds other DNA sequences that translate to the same CDR3. The chain recombines TRBV30 with TRBJ1-1; D is perhaps TRBD1 (5 bases). Trimming took 1 base from V and 1 from J, leaving 7 bases between them. The germline CDR1 and CDR2 sequences are GTSNPN and SVGIG (reference sequence). The length of the CDR3 is 13 residues. CDR3: CAWSAGPNTEAFF. CDR3 nucleotides: TGTGCCTGGAGTGCGGGGCCGAACACTGAAGCTTTCTTT. Full variable domain (missing parts from reference TRBV30 and TRBJ1-1): SQTIHQWPATLVQPVGSPLSLECTVEGTSNPNLYWYRQAAGRGLQLLFYSVGIGQISSEVPQNLSASRPQDRQFILSSKKLLLSDSGFYLCAWSAGPNTEAFFGQGTRLTVV.

This clone was observed once. The chain carries TRBV28 and TRBJ1-4; D is unresolved. Deletions cut 7 bases from V and 5 bases from J, with 17 bases between. The CDR3 is 15 amino acids. Germline values: CDR1 MDHEN, CDR2 SYDVKM. The CDR3 DNA reads TGTGCCAGCACCCGATTGGGCGTCTTGAATGAAAAACTGTTTTTT. Translation gives CASTRLGVLNEKLFF.

The chain carries TRBV5-1 and TRBJ2-1; 11 bases are shared with TRBD1. The V gene's germline CDR1 is SGHRS and CDR2 YFSETQ. The CDR3 is made up of 16 amino acids. V lost 1 base and J lost 6; bases outside the gene matches: 6. CDR3 sequence (DNA): TGCGCCAGCAGCTTGTCCACCGGGACAGGGGGCAATGAGCAGTTCTTC. Translation: CASSLSTGTGGNEQFF.

In this sample, this clone turned up a few times. Other DNA sequences in this specimen translate into the identical CDR3. The V gene is TRBV27, the J gene TRBJ2-2; D uncertain. Trimming left V 5 bases short and J 1 base short, with 2 bases between. The germline gives CDR1 MNHEY, CDR2 SMNVEV (reference sequence). The CDR3 consists of 12 residues. CDR3 coding DNA: TGTGCCAGCAGTCGGAACACCGGGGAGCTGTTTTTT. It specifies CASSRNTGELFF.

This rearrangement joins TRBV25-1 to TRBJ2-5; 14 nucleotides align to TRBD2. Germline CDR1 reads MGHDK; CDR2 reads SYGVNS. There are 14 residues in the CDR3. V lost 4 bases and J lost 13; bases outside the gene matches: 8. CDR3 in amino acids: CASSAGTSGGPGYF. In DNA, the CDR3 is TGTGCCAGCAGTGCCGGGACTAGCGGGGGCCCGGGGTACTTC.

The genes are TRBV19 and TRBJ2-3; D not certain. The CDR3 covers 15 residues. The V gene lost 4 bases and the J gene lost 4 bases, with 15 bases spanning the gap. Germline CDR1 and CDR2: LNHDA and SQIVND (reference sequence). In DNA, the CDR3 is TGTGCCAGTAGTAGGCCCACGAACTTTCCAGATACGCAGTATTTT. It codes for CASSRPTNFPDTQYF. Together with reference TRBV19 and TRBJ2-3, the CDR3 gives the full variable domain: DGGITQSPKYLFRKEGQNVTLSCEQNLNHDAMYWYRQDPGQGLRLIYYSQIVNDFQKGDIAEGYSVSREKKESFPLTVTSAQKNPTAFYLCASSRPTNFPDTQYFGPGTRLTVL.

The V call is TRBV5-6, the J call TRBJ1-4, with a tentative D call TRBD1 (5 bases). V lost 0 bases, J lost 8 bases, and 11 bases lay in between. Germline-derived CDR1 and CDR2 are SGHDT and YYEEEE. The length of the CDR3 is 14 residues. This CDR3 is CASSLGGVGEKLFF. The CDR3 DNA reads as TGTGCCAGCAGCTTGGGGGGCGTCGGCGAAAAACTGTTTTTT.

The chain combines TRBV29-1 with TRBJ2-3, with 7 bases lining up with TRBD2. Germline assignment: CDR1 SQVTM and CDR2 ANQGSEA. CDR3 length equals 15 residues. After removal of 1 base from V and 5 bases from J, the junction contained 9 bases not matched to a gene. The DNA of the CDR3 is TGCAGCGTTGAAGCACTAGCGAGTGGTGGAGATACGCAGTATTTT. It encodes CSVEALASGGDTQYF.

About this clone itself: Relative to the germline gene, one junction end is altered; a read error may explain this. This chain uses TRBV29-1 with TRBJ2-3; D is possibly TRBD2 (6 bases). The CDR3 has 13 residues. The germline gives CDR1 SQVTM, CDR2 ANQGSEA. CDR3 nucleotide sequence: TGCAGCGTAGAAGGAGGGAGGACAGATACGCAGTATTTT. This sequence encodes CSVEGGRTDTQYF.

This chain uses TRBV28 with TRBJ2-7; D might be TRBD1 (5 bases). CDR1 MDHEN and CDR2 SYDVKM come from the germline V gene. CDR3 size: 12 residues. Trimming took off 7 bases at V and 4 bases at J, with 11 bases between the two ends. CDR3 bases: TGTGCCAGCATATCTCAGGGTTACGAGCAGTACTTC. This translates into CASISQGYEQYF.

V is TRBV6-4 and J is TRBJ2-7, with a tentative D call TRBD2 (6 bases). The CDR3 is 15 amino acids. Germline CDR1 and CDR2: MRHNA and SNTAGT. The V gene lost 6 bases and the J gene lost 3 bases, with 18 bases spanning the gap. CDR3 residues: CASSNLGGKYYEQYF. DNA for the CDR3: TGTGCCAGCAGCAACCTGGGCGGGAAGTACTACGAGCAGTACTTC.

Turning to this clone: Additional DNA sequences in this sample encode the identical CDR3. V gene TRBV11-2 combines with J gene TRBJ2-1; D not certain. V lost 2 bases to trimming and J lost 0 bases, with 5 bases between them. The germline CDR1 and CDR2 sequences are SGHAT and FQNNGV. The CDR3 totals 14 residues. DNA for the CDR3: TGTGCCAGCAGCTTAATCCGCTCCTACAATGAGCAGTTCTTC. Translation gives CASSLIRSYNEQFF.

The chain joins TRBV6-4 to TRBJ2-7; a possible D gene is TRBD2 (6 bases). Germline V CDR1 and CDR2: MRHNA, SNTAGT. The V end was cut by 3 bases, the J end by 7 bases, with 19 bases between. The CDR3 contains 15 residues. CDR3 sequence: CASSERGGTMGEQYF. CDR3 bases: TGTGCCAGCAGTGAACGGGGAGGAACGATGGGAGAGCAGTACTTC.

The chain couples TRBV7-3 to TRBJ2-1, with TRBD2 matching over 15 bases. CDR3 length: 21 residues. V was pared by 5 bases and J by 1 base, with 15 bases of the junction left unmatched. Germline values: CDR1 SGHTA, CDR2 FQGTGA. CDR3 region: CASSHPGLRGTSGRSYNEQFF. CDR3 in DNA: TGTGCCAGCAGCCATCCCGGGTTAAGAGGGACTAGCGGGAGGTCCTACAATGAGCAGTTCTTC.

The V call is TRBV19, the J call TRBJ1-1; D is unclear. This CDR3 is 14 amino acids long. CDR1 LNHDA and CDR2 SQIVND come from the germline V gene (reference sequence). The germline V and J ends were trimmed by 6 bases and 3 bases, with 14 bases remaining between them. The CDR3 is CASSAGITDTEAFF. The CDR3 DNA sequence: TGTGCCAGTAGCGCTGGTATCACTGACACTGAAGCTTTCTTT.

With regard to this clone: This CDR3 is also generated by other DNA sequences in the sample. V usage is TRBV29-1 and J usage is TRBJ2-3, with D tentatively TRBD2 (6 bases). The CDR3 covers 13 residues. The V and J ends lost 4 bases and 3 bases respectively, with 11 bases between them. In germline, CDR1 is SQVTM, CDR2 ANQGSEA. The CDR3 DNA follows: TGCAGCGTTGCGGGGAGGAGTACAGATACGCAGTATTTT. Translated, it gives CSVAGRSTDTQYF.

The V gene is TRBV18, the J gene TRBJ2-1; TRBD1 or TRBD2 may be the D gene (6 bases each). The CDR3 contains 16 residues. Between the trimmed V and J ends, which lost 3 bases and 3 bases, there was a span of 15 bases. Germline CDR1 and CDR2: KGHSH and LQKENI. The CDR3 nucleotides are TGTGCCAGCTCACCTATGGGGGCGGGGATCTACAATGAGCAGTTCTTC. Amino acid sequence: CASSPMGAGIYNEQFF. The complete variable domain, with remaining parts taken from reference TRBV18 and TRBJ2-1, reads NAGVMQNPRHLVRRRGQEARLRCSPMKGHSHVYWYRQLPEEGLKFMVYLQKENIIDESGMPKERFSAEFPKEGPSILRIQQVVRGDSAAYFCASSPMGAGIYNEQFFGPGTRLTVL.

The V call is TRBV5-1, the J call TRBJ2-7, with 16 bases identical to TRBD2. V shed 4 bases and J 2 bases; nucleotides not matched to a gene: 12. CDR1 and CDR2 (germline): SGHRS, YFSETQ. This CDR3 region has 19 residues. The chain's CDR3 is CASSGLGLGTSGRAYEQYF. CDR3 DNA: TGCGCCAGCAGCGGACTTGGACTTGGGACTAGCGGGAGGGCCTACGAGCAGTACTTC.

This clone appeared a single time. The V and J genes are TRBV5-1 and TRBJ2-3; 9 positions match TRBD1. After removal of 5 bases from V and 3 bases from J, the junction contained 7 bases not matched to a gene. Germline V gives CDR1 SGHRS, CDR2 YFSETQ. The CDR3 covers 15 residues. CDR3 bases: TGCGCCAGCAGGGGGACAGGGTTTTTAACAGATACGCAGTATTTT. Encoded protein: CASRGTGFLTDTQYF.